This T cell receptor beta chain was recovered during a study of cytomegalovirus exposure and HLA in healthy donors. Study observations and caveats: In a later analysis, TCR beta V- and J-gene trimming showed a link to a missense DCLRE1C variant.

The CDR3 runs to 21 residues. The germline gives CDR1 SGHRS, CDR2 YFSETQ. J was trimmed by 0 bases and V by 0 bases; bases with no gene match: 17. When sampled, the donors appeared nominally healthy, though they likely had unrecorded immune exposures. This clone showed up just a few times. Antigen unknown. The PCR had 60 Vbeta and 13 Jbeta primers. Some clones are missing from TCRdb's copy, which holds only in-frame ones; the method was immunoSEQ multiplex PCR. The repertoire holds about 200,000 clones, roughly 80% seen once, with less than 2% in the top ten. Sequenced material: PBMCs. This rearrangement joins TRBV5-1 to TRBJ1-5; 8 bases align to TRBD1. This clonotype was sampled from a woman aged 18 to 35 in good health and CMV-seronegative. The CDR3 bases are TGCGCCAGCAGCTTGGCCCAACGGAACAGGGGGACTCAAGATAGCAATCAGCCCCAGCATTTT. It codes for CASSLAQRNRGTQDSNQPQHF. The entire variable domain, with the rest obtained from reference TRBV5-1 and TRBJ1-5, is as follows: KAGVTQTPRYLIKTRGQQVTLSCSPISGHRSVSWYQQTPGQGLQFLFEYFSETQRNKGNFPGRFSGRQFSNSRSEMNVSTLELGDSALYLCASSLAQRNRGTQDSNQPQHFGDGTRLSIL.